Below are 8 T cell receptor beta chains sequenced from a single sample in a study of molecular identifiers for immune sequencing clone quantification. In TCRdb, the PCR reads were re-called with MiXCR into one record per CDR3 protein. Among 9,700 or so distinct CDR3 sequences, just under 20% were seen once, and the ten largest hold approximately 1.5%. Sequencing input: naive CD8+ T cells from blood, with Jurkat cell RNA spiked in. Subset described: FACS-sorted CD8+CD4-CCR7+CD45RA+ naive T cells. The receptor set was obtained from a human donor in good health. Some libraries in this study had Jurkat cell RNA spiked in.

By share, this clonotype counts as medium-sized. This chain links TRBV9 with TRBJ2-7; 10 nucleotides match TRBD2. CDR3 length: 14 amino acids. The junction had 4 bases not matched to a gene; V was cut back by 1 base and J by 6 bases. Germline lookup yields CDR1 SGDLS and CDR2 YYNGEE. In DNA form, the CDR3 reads TGTGCCAGCAGCGTATACAGCGGGAGGGGCGAGCAGTACTTC. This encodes CASSVYSGRGEQYF.

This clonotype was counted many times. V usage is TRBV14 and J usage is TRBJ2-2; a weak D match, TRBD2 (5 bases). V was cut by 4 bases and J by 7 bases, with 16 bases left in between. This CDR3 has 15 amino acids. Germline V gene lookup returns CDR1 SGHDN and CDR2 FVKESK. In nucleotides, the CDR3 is TGTGCCAGCAGCCGATTAGAGGGCCGGTTCGGGGAGCTGTTTTTT. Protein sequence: CASSRLEGRFGELFF. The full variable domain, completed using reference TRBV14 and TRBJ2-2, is EAGVTQFPSHSVIEKGQTVTLRCDPISGHDNLYWYRRVMGKEIKFLLHFVKESKQDESGMPNNRFLAERTGGTYSTLKVQPAELEDSGVYFCASSRLEGRFGELFFGEGSRLTVL.

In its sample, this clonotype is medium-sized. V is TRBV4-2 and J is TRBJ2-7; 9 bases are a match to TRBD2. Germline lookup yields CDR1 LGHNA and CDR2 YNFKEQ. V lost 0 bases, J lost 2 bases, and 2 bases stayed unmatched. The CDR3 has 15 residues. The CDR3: CASSQETSGAYEQYF. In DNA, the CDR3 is TGTGCCAGCAGCCAAGAGACTAGCGGTGCCTACGAGCAGTACTTC.

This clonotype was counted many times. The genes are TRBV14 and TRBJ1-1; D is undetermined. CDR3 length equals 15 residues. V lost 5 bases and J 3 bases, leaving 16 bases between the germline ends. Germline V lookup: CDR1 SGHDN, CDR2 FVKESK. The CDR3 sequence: CASSFREGLYTEAFF. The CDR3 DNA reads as TGTGCCAGCAGCTTTCGGGAGGGCCTTTACACTGAAGCTTTCTTT. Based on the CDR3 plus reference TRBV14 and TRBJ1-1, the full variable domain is EAGVTQFPSHSVIEKGQTVTLRCDPISGHDNLYWYRRVMGKEIKFLLHFVKESKQDESGMPNNRFLAERTGGTYSTLKVQPAELEDSGVYFCASSFREGLYTEAFFGQGTRLTVV.

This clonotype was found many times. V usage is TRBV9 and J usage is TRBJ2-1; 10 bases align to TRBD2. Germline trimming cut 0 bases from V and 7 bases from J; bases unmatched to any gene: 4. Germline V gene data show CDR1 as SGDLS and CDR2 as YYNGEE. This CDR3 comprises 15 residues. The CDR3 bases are TGTGCCAGCAGCGTAGCTGCGACTAGCGGGAATGAGCAGTTCTTC. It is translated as CASSVAATSGNEQFF.

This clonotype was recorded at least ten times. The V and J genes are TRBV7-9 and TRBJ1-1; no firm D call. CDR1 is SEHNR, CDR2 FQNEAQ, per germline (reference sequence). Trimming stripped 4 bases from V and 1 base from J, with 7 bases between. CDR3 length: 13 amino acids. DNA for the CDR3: TGTGCCAGCAGCTACAGTCGGAACACTGAAGCTTTCTTT. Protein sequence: CASSYSRNTEAFF.

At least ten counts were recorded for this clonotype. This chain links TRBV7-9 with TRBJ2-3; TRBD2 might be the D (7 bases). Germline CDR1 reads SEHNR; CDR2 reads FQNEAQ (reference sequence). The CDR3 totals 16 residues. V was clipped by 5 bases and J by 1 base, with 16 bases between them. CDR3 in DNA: TGTGCCAGCAGCCGACATGCGGGGGCCGGCACAGATACGCAGTATTTT. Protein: CASSRHAGAGTDTQYF.

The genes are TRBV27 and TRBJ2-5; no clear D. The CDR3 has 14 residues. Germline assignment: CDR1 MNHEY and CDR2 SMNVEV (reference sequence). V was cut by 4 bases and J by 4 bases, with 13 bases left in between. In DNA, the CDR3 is TGTGCCAGCAGTTCCTGGGGTTCTCGAGAGACCCAGTACTTC. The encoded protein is CASSSWGSRETQYF.